A selection of T cell receptor beta chains follows, all from one sample in a study of a mutant IDH1 vaccine in newly diagnosed glioma. For these receptors, no antigen is known. The repertoire was sequenced with immunoSEQ multiplex PCR; TCRdb's copy has only in-frame clones and lacks some. Of 25,000 to 40,000 clones in the sample, roughly nine tenths are singletons; the top ten hold over 2%. This specimen consisted of PBMCs, obtained from a glioma patient whose treatment included an IDH1 peptide vaccine. Every receptor here comes from a man in his forties with glioma. Each CDR3 is given with its conserved first and last residue. The D gene is left open where the match is weak. Only part of the rows carry a size: once, few, many, or a class if the clone is expanded.

size | J | V | D | DNA | CDR3
- | TRBJ1-1 | TRBV10-3 | TRBD1 | TGTGCCATCAGCCTCAGGGGGCGCGACACTGAAGCTTTCTTT | CAISLRGRDTEAFF
- | TRBJ2-1 | TRBV28 | TRBD1 | TGTGCCAGCAGTTTATTTTACACCGGGACAGGGGACTACAATGAGCAGTTCTTC | CASSLFYTGTGDYNEQFF
- | TRBJ1-4 | TRBV5-1 | - | TGCGCCAGCAGCTTGGACGGGGCCGAAAAACTGTTTTTT | CASSLDGAEKLFF
- | TRBJ2-2 | TRBV10-1 | - | TGCGCCAGCAGTTCGCTCGGGACTAACACCGGGGAGCTGTTTTTT | CASSSLGTNTGELFF
- | TRBJ2-1 | TRBV27 | TRBD2 | TGTGCCAGCAGTTTAGCGGGAGGGGGATACAATGAGCAGTTCTTC | CASSLAGGGYNEQFF
- | TRBJ1-1 | TRBV25-1 | - | TGTGCCAGCAGTGAATTAGGGACTGAAGCTTTCTTT | CASSELGTEAFF
- | TRBJ2-7 | TRBV28 | - | TGTGCCAGCAGTTTTTTATGGGACGTGAAGAACTACGAGCAGTACTTC | CASSFLWDVKNYEQYF
- | TRBJ2-7 | TRBV29-1 | - | TGCAGCGTTGCTCCCTTTGGCAGCTCCTACGAGCAGTACTTC | CSVAPFGSSYEQYF
- | TRBJ2-3 | TRBV5-4 | TRBD2 | TGTGCCAGCAGTCGTCGGACTAGCGGGGGGGCAGATACGCAGTATTTT | CASSRRTSGGADTQYF
- | TRBJ1-3 | TRBV9 | - | TGTGCCAGCGGCTCTGGAAACACCATATATTTT | CASGSGNTIYF
once | TRBJ2-3 | TRBV4-3 | TRBD2 | TGCGCCAGCAGCCAAGAAGTCGTAGCGGGAGGGACAGATACGCAGTATTTT | CASSQEVVAGGTDTQYF
- | TRBJ2-7 | TRBV9 | - | TGTGCCAGCAGCAACGGCCCTGGGACCGAGCAGTACTTC | CASSNGPGTEQYF
- | TRBJ1-2 | TRBV28 | - | TGTGCCAGCAGTCCCGTACTGGGTCCGATGAACTATGGCTACACCTTC | CASSPVLGPMNYGYTF
- | TRBJ1-1 | TRBV14 | - | TGTGCCAGCAGCCTGTTTACCGGGACCGGCAACACTGAAGCTTTCTTT | CASSLFTGTGNTEAFF
- | TRBJ1-5 | TRBV25-1 | TRBD1 | TGTGCCAGCGCCCGGACAGGGCGGGATCAGCCCCAGCATTTT | CASARTGRDQPQHF
- | TRBJ1-4 | TRBV7-6 | - | TGTGCCAGCAGCTCCCGGGCAGACATTGCAACTAATGAAAAACTGTTTTTT | CASSSRADIATNEKLFF
- | TRBJ2-1 | TRBV7-2 | TRBD1 | TGTGCCAGCAGCACAGGGACAGTTAACTTGGAGCAGTTCTTC | CASSTGTVNLEQFF
- | TRBJ2-5 | TRBV5-4 | - | TGTGCCAGCAGCCCCGGGTCGAGTCAAGAGACCCAGTACTTC | CASSPGSSQETQYF
- | TRBJ2-7 | TRBV5-1 | TRBD1 | TGCGCCAGCAGCTACGATGACAGGGTGGGATACGAGCAGTACTTC | CASSYDDRVGYEQYF
- | TRBJ1-2 | TRBV11-2 | - | TGTGCCAGCACCCTGTCCGGGGGATACGATGGCTACACCTTC | CASTLSGGYDGYTF
- | TRBJ2-2 | TRBV5-1 | TRBD2 | TGCGCCAGCAGCGGAGGACTAGCGGAGAGTACCGGGGAGCTGTTTTTT | CASSGGLAESTGELFF
few | TRBJ2-1 | TRBV5-6 | - | TGTGCGGAGGGGAAATTCTCATCGGGCAATGAGCAGTTCTTC | CAEGKFSSGNEQFF
few | TRBJ1-2 | TRBV29-1 | - | TGCAGCGCCCGGGACCTCAAGAACCCTCTTGGCTACACCTTC | CSARDLKNPLGYTF
- | TRBJ2-7 | TRBV29-1 | TRBD1 | TGCAGCGTCCAAAAGCCGGGACAGGGGGCGCGCGAGCAGTACTTC | CSVQKPGQGAREQYF
few | TRBJ1-1 | TRBV30 | - | TGTGCCTGGAGTGTACTGACCAGGGCGAACACTGAAGCTTTCTTT | CAWSVLTRANTEAFF
- | TRBJ1-5 | TRBV7-3 | - | TGTGCCAGCTCTGGTAGCAATCAGCCCCAGCATTTT | CASSGSNQPQHF
- | TRBJ1-1 | TRBV29-1 | - | TGCAGCACCTCTGCAGGGGCGATGAACACTGAAGCTTTCTTT | CSTSAGAMNTEAFF
- | TRBJ1-6 | TRBV6-1 | - | TGTGCCAGCAGTGAAGGGGGAATTGGCTCACCCCTCCACTTT | CASSEGGIGSPLHF
- | TRBJ2-7 | TRBV6-5 | - | TGTGCCAGCAGTTACTCTAGGACAGCGAGCTCCTACGAGCAGTACTTC | CASSYSRTASSYEQYF
- | TRBJ1-6 | TRBV14 | TRBD1 | TGTGCCAGCAGCCTCCGGACAGGGGAGAATTCACCCCTCCACTTT | CASSLRTGENSPLHF
- | TRBJ1-6 | TRBV5-1 | TRBD1 | TGCGCCAGCAGCCTAAAGGCGGGACAGGTCGATTCACCCCTCCACTTT | CASSLKAGQVDSPLHF
- | TRBJ2-2 | TRBV6-7 | - | TGTGCCAGCAGCCCACCTCGGGGGAAGAACACCGGGGAGCTGTTTTTT | CASSPPRGKNTGELFF
- | TRBJ2-7 | TRBV5-6 | - | TGTGCCAGCAGCTTGGGTAAGGGACAACTATCCTACGAGCAGTACTTC | CASSLGKGQLSYEQYF